The rows below give T cell receptor beta chains drawn from one sample of a study of cytomegalovirus exposure and HLA in healthy donors. The method was immunoSEQ multiplex PCR; TCRdb's version includes in-frame clones alone and lacks a portion of them. This sample has approximately 150,000 clones, with around 79% found just once. The sample comprised PBMCs. These receptors were collected from a man aged 35 to 55 in good health and CMV-seronegative. Both conserved end residues are part of each CDR3. D genes are given only for firm matches. Not every row has a clone size; where given, it reads once, few, many or a size class.

abundance	d_gene	v_gene	len	j_gene	CDR3nt	CDR3aa
few	-	TRBV30	15	TRBJ2-5	TGTGCCTCGGACCTTACAGGGGTGGGGGGTGCGACCCAGTACTTC	CASDLTGVGGATQYF
-	TRBD1	TRBV6-4	16	TRBJ1-2	TGTGCCAGCAGTGACTCGAGGTCAGGGGGCGCGTCAGGCTACACCTTC	CASSDSRSGGASGYTF
few	TRBD1	TRBV6-1	14	TRBJ1-2	TGTGCCAGCAGTCTGGACAGGGGAACCTATGGCTACACCTTC	CASSLDRGTYGYTF
-	-	TRBV28	12	TRBJ2-7	TGTGCCAGCAGGGGGGGACTCTACGAGCAGTACTTC	CASRGGLYEQYF
-	-	TRBV5-1	13	TRBJ1-5	TGCGCCAGCAGCTTAGGAGGCGGTCAGCCCCAGCATTTT	CASSLGGGQPQHF
-	TRBD2	TRBV28	17	TRBJ2-3	TGTGCCAGCAGTTTACCGCGTGCCGGGACTAGCGTTGATACGCAGTATTTT	CASSLPRAGTSVDTQYF
-	TRBD2	TRBV6-1	15	TRBJ2-1	TGTGCCAGCAGATTACTAGCGGGTCCTTACAATGAGCAGTTCTTC	CASRLLAGPYNEQFF
-	TRBD2	TRBV4-1	15	TRBJ2-1	TGCGCCAGCAGCCAAGAAAGCGGGATTGACGGTGAGCAGTTCTTC	CASSQESGIDGEQFF
-	TRBD2	TRBV6-6	14	TRBJ2-1	TGTGCCAGCAGTAGAGCGGGAGTAAACAATGAGCAGTTCTTC	CASSRAGVNNEQFF
-	-	TRBV9	15	TRBJ2-1	TGTGCCAGCAGCGTAGACCAAAGCCAATACAATGAGCAGTTCTTC	CASSVDQSQYNEQFF
few	TRBD1	TRBV6-5	12	TRBJ1-1	TGTGCCAGCAGTAACAGGGGGATGAAAGCTTTCTTT	CASSNRGMKAFF
-	-	TRBV5-4	13	TRBJ2-7	TGTGCCAGCAGCCTATATCAGGTCCACGAGCAGTACTTC	CASSLYQVHEQYF
-	TRBD2	TRBV12-5	16	TRBJ2-2	TGTGCCCCAGCGGGGGCGGGACGAACGAATAACGGGGAGCTGTTTTTT	CAPAGAGRTNNGELFF
-	-	TRBV7-9	14	TRBJ2-5	TGTGCCAGCAGCTACAGGGCCGACCGAGAGACCCAGTACTTC	CASSYRADRETQYF
-	TRBD1	TRBV7-8	14	TRBJ2-4	TGTGCCAGCAGCCCCTCCGGGACAGGGAACATTCAGTACTTC	CASSPSGTGNIQYF
-	-	TRBV9	13	TRBJ1-1	TGTGCCAGCAGCTTTACAGGGAACACTGAAGCTTTCTTT	CASSFTGNTEAFF
-	TRBD1	TRBV27	17	TRBJ2-6	TGTGCCAGCAGTTCAACAGGGGGTTCCTCTGGGGCCAACGGCCTGACTTTC	CASSSTGGSSGANGLTF
-	-	TRBV9	15	TRBJ2-7	TGTGCCAGCAGCGCTATATCAGGGGCAGTAAACGAGCAGTACTTC	CASSAISGAVNEQYF
-	-	TRBV4-1	17	TRBJ2-7	TGCGCCAGCAGCCAAGATCTTGGGGGAGGCGGCTCCTACGAGCAGTACTTC	CASSQDLGGGGSYEQYF
-	TRBD2	TRBV5-1	16	TRBJ2-7	TGCGCCAGCAGCCACGGGACTAGCGGCACCTCCTACGAGCAGTACTTC	CASSHGTSGTSYEQYF
-	TRBD1	TRBV28	16	TRBJ1-3	TGTGCCAGCAGTGCGACAGGGTCTGGCTCTGGAAACACCATATATTTT	CASSATGSGSGNTIYF
-	TRBD2	TRBV11-2	18	TRBJ2-3	TGTGCCAGCAGCTTAGTATCCCTAGCGGGCCTAACCACAGATACGCAGTATTTT	CASSLVSLAGLTTDTQYF
few	-	TRBV5-1	14	TRBJ2-5	TGCGCCAGCAGCTTGGCGAGGCCAAAAGAGACCCAGTACTTC	CASSLARPKETQYF
-	TRBD2	TRBV7-2	17	TRBJ2-7	TGTGCCAGCAGCTTAGGGGCCACAGCGGGGTGGTCCTACGAGCAGTACTTC	CASSLGATAGWSYEQYF
few	TRBD2	TRBV9	15	TRBJ2-1	TGTGCCAGCAGCGTGAGCGGGAGCTCCTACAATGAGCAGTTCTTC	CASSVSGSSYNEQFF
-	-	TRBV30	14	TRBJ2-5	TGTGCCTGGAGTGTACTAGGAGGGATTGAGGCCCAGTACTTC	CAWSVLGGIEAQYF
-	-	TRBV7-9	15	TRBJ2-2	TGTTCCAGCAGGATGGGGGGGCCGAACACCGGGGAGCTGTTTTTT	CSSRMGGPNTGELFF
-	TRBD2	TRBV6-1	15	TRBJ2-1	TGTGCCAGCAGGGCTCTAGCGGGAACCTACAATGAGCAGTTCTTC	CASRALAGTYNEQFF
-	TRBD1	TRBV7-2	14	TRBJ2-2	TGTGCCAGCAGCTTGAAACAGGGGGACGGGGAGCTGTTTTTT	CASSLKQGDGELFF